This T cell receptor beta chain was sequenced for a study of blood T cell repertoires in COVID-19. Looking at the study overall: COVID-19 samples collected from the United States, Italy and Spain covered acute and convalescent phases. The analysed material was cDNA or gDNA that came from T cells, B-cell-depleted T cells, or PBMCs.

Original processing notes: From reference gene primer amplification, estimates of nucleated cell counts were derived. Produced via immunoSEQ multiplex PCR; TCRdb's table is partial and in-frame only. That table gives V, J and clone size, and the DNA gave D and trimming. The data contain about 89,000 clones, more than 70% of them singletons. The sequencing sample was made of peripheral blood. The sequence came from a man between 60 and 75 years old with acute or convalescent COVID-19.

CDR3 coding DNA: TGTGCCAGCGACCCAGGAACAGGCGCCCTCTATGGCTACACCTTC. This sequence encodes CASDPGTGALYGYTF. The chain combines TRBV25-1 with TRBJ1-2; TRBD1 is a possible D gene (5 bases). The germline CDR1 and CDR2 sequences are MGHDK and SYGVNS. The CDR3 sequence is 15 residues long. V gave up 8 bases and J gave up 4 bases, with 20 bases separating them.